The clone carrying this T cell receptor (beta chain) was picked up many times. MiXCR re-clonotyped the PCR reads for TCRdb. The table includes some 28,000 clones, 16% detected once. Thyroid surgery took place with no prior treatment in any patient. These data are taken from a study of metastatic and nonmetastatic thyroid tumors. The CDR3 totals 17 residues. CDR1 SGHTA and CDR2 FQGNSA come from the germline V gene. The trim removed 1 base at V and 3 bases at J, leaving 9 bases unmatched. This TCR was recovered from a female donor with papillary thyroid cancer or a benign thyroid nodule (not recorded which). Some clones in this sample may be carry-over from other donors' samples. Sequencing was done on a sample of blood. V gene TRBV7-2 combines with J gene TRBJ2-1, with 7 bases identical to TRBD2. CDR3 in amino acids: CASSLGLRGSGYNEQFF. CDR3 in DNA: TGTGCCAGCAGCTTAGGGCTCCGCGGGAGTGGCTACAATGAGCAGTTCTTC.